This entry is about one TCR beta chain. Germline is not matched at one junction end, which may reflect a read error. TCRdb ran MiXCR on the 5' RACE reads and lists one entry per CDR3 protein. This sample yields some 57,000 distinct CDR3 sequences, of which 15% to 20% are seen a single time; 2% to 2.5% belongs to the top ten. The CDR3 length is 16 residues. The germline gives CDR1 SGHRS, CDR2 YFSETQ. Sequencing was done on a sample of naive CD4+ T cells sorted from blood. Subset defined: naive CD4+ T cells, CD4+CD45RA+CD25-. This chain connects TRBV5-1 to TRBJ2-7, with a tentative D call TRBD2 (6 bases). The receptor's source is a female donor with breast cancer. CDR3 DNA: TGCGCCAGCAGCTTGAATCGTCCCGGGGGAGGCTACGTGCAGTACTTC. Its translation is CASSLNRPGGGYVQYF.